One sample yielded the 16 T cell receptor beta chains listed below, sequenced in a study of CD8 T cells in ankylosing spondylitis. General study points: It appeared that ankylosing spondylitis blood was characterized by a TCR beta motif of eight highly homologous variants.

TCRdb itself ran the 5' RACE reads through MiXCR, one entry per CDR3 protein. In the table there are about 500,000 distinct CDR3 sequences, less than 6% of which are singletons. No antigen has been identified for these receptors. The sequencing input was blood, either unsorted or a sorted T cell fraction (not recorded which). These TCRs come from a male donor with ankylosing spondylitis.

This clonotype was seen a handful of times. CDR3 bases: TGTGCCAGCAGTGCAGGGACAGGGACCTATGGCTACACCTTC. Translated: CASSAGTGTYGYTF. The chain joins TRBV6-4 to TRBJ1-2, with TRBD1 identical over 9 bases. J was trimmed by 4 bases and V by 4 bases; bases with no gene match: 4. The CDR3 sequence is 14 residues long. Looked up from germline, CDR1 is MRHNA and CDR2 is SNTAGT.

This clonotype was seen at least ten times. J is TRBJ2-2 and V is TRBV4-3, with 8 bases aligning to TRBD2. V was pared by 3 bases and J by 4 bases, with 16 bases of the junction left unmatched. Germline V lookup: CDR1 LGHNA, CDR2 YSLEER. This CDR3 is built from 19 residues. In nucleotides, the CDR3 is TGCGCCAGCAGCCATGACCTCGGTTACGGGACTAGAAGCACCGGGGAGCTGTTTTTT. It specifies CASSHDLGYGTRSTGELFF.

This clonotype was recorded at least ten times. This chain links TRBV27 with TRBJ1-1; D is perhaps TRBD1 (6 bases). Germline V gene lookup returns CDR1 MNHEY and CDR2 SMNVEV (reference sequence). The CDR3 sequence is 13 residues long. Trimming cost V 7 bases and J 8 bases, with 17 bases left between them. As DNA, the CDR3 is TGTGCCAGCACCCCAACAGGGAGAGGGGAAGCTTTCTTT. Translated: CASTPTGRGEAFF.

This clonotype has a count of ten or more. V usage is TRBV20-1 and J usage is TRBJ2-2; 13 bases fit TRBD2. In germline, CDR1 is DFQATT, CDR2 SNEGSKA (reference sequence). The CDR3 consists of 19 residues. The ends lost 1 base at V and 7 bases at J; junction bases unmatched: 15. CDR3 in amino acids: CSARGTSGSPGALGGELFF. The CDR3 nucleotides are TGCAGTGCTAGAGGGACTAGCGGGAGCCCCGGAGCTCTTGGCGGGGAGCTGTTTTTT.

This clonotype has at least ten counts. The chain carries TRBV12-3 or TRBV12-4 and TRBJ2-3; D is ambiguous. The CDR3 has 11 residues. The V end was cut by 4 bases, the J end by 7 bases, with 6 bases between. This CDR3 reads CASSSANTQYF. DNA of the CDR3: TGTGCCAGCAGTTCTGCGAATACGCAGTATTTT.

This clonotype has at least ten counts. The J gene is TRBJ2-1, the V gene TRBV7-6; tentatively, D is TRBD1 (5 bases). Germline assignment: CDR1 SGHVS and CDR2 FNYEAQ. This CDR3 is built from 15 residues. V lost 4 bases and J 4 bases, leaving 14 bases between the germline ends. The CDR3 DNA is TGTGCCAGCAGCTCACAGGCTTTCCTATACAATGAGCAGTTCTTC. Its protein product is CASSSQAFLYNEQFF. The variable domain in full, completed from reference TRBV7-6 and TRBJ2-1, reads GAGVSQSPRYKVTKRGQDVALRCDPISGHVSLYWYRQALGQGPEFLTYFNYEAQQDKSGLPNDRFSAERPEGSISTLTIQRTEQRDSAMYRCASSSQAFLYNEQFFGPGTRLTVL.

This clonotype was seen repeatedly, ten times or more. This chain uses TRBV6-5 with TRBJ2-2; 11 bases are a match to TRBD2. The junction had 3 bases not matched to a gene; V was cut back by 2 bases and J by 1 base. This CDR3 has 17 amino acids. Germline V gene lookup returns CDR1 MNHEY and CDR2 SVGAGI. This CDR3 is CASSYDLAGGNTGELFF. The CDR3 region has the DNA TGTGCCAGCAGTTACGACCTAGCGGGAGGGAACACCGGGGAGCTGTTTTTT.

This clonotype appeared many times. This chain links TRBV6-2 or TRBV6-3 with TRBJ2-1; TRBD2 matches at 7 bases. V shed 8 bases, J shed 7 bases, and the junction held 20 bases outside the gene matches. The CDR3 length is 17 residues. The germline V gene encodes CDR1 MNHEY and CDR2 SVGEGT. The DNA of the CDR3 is TGTGCCAGCTCCGAAGCGGTTTGGCGGGAGAATAGAAATGAGCAGTTCTTC. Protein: CASSEAVWRENRNEQFF.

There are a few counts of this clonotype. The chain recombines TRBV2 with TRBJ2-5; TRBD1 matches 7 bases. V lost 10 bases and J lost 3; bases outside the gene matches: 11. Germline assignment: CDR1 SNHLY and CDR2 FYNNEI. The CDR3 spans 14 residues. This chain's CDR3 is CATSGTVPEETQYF. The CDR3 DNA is TGTGCCACCTCTGGGACAGTTCCCGAAGAGACCCAGTACTTC.

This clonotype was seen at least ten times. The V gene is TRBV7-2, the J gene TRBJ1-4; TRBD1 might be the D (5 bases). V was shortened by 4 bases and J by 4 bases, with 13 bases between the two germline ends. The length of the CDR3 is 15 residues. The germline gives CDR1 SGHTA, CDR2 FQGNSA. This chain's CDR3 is CASSSYRQINEKLFF. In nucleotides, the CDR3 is TGTGCCAGCAGCTCATACAGACAGATTAATGAAAAACTGTTTTTT.

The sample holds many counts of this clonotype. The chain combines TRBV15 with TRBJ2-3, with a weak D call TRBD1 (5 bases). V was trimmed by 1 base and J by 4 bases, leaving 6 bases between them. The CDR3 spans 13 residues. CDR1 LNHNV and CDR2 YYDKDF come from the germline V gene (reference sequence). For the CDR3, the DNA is TGTGCCACCAGCAGAGTAGGGGCAGATACGCAGTATTTT. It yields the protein CATSRVGADTQYF.

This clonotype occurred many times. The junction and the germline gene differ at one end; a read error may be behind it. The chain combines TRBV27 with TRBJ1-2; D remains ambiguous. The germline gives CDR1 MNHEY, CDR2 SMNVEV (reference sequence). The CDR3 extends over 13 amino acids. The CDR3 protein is CASSLIGDYGYTF. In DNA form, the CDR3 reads TGCGCCAGCAGCTTGATTGGGGACTATGGCTACACCTTC.

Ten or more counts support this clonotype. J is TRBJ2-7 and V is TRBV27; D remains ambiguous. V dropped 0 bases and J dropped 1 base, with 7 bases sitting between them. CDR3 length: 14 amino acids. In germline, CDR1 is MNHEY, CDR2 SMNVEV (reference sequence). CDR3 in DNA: TGTGCCAGCAGTTTATCGGGGATATCCTACGAGCAGTACTTC. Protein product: CASSLSGISYEQYF.

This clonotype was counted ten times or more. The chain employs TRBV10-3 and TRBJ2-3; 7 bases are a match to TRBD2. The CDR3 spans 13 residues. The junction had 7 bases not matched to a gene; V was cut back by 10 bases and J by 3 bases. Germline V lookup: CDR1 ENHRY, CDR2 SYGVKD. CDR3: CATGEGLTDTQYF. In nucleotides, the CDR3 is TGTGCCACCGGGGAGGGGTTGACAGATACGCAGTATTTT.

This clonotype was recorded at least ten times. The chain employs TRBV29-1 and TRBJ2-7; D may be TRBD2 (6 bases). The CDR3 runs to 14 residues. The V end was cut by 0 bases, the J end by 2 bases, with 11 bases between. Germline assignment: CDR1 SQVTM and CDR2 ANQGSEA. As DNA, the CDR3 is TGCAGCGTTGAAGATCCCGGGAGAGCCTACGAGCAGTACTTC. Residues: CSVEDPGRAYEQYF.

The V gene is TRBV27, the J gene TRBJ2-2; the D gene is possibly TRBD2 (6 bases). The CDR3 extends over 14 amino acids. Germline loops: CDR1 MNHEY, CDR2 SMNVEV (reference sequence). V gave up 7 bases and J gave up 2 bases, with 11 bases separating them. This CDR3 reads CASTAGPNTGELFF. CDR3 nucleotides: TGTGCCAGCACCGCGGGACCAAACACCGGGGAGCTGTTTTTT.